The 30 T cell receptor beta chains in this list originate from one sample, sequenced in a study of cytomegalovirus exposure and HLA in healthy donors. Researchers ran the PCR with 60 Vbeta and 13 Jbeta primers. Sequencing used immunoSEQ multiplex PCR; TCRdb keeps in-frame clones, though not all of them. The table lists approximately 160,000 clones, around 65% of them singletons, with less than 3% in the top ten. The sample was PBMCs. Receptor source: a woman aged 40-49 years in good health and CMV-seropositive.

This clone was found a few times. The V and J genes are TRBV7-2 and TRBJ2-2; possible D gene TRBD2, 5 bases. The CDR3 has 15 residues. Germline V gives CDR1 SGHTA, CDR2 FQGNSA. The ends were cut back, 5 bases at V and 6 bases at J, with 16 bases in the middle. The CDR3 DNA follows: TGTGCCAGCAGCGCCCTGGGGAAGGGAGCCGGGGAGCTGTTTTTT. This gives the protein CASSALGKGAGELFF.

The genes are TRBV6-5 and TRBJ2-5; D is unresolved. The germline CDR1 and CDR2 sequences are MNHEY and SVGAGI. The CDR3 loop spans 15 amino acids. V was pared by 0 bases and J by 4 bases, with 12 bases between. This chain's CDR3 is CASSYSIIRAETQYF. The DNA of the CDR3 is TGTGCCAGCAGTTACTCGATAATTCGAGCAGAGACCCAGTACTTC.

Comments on this clone: Since no conserved phenylalanine or tryptophan closes the CDR3, a read error is the likely cause. It is unclear where the CDR3 begins or ends on the DNA, so no DNA is shown, and the CDR3 is as TCRdb lists it. This chain's CDR3 is CASSLEQCES. The J gene is TRBJ2-7, the V gene TRBV7-6; no DNA check was done on the table's D call, TRBD1. CDR1 is SGHVS and CDR2 is FNYEAQ in the germline V gene. Ends included, the CDR3 has 10 residues.

Comments on this clone: Other nucleotide sequences from this sample produce the same CDR3. The chain combines TRBV7-3 with TRBJ2-1; TRBD2 aligns across 9 bases. Germline lookup yields CDR1 SGHTA and CDR2 FQGTGA. The CDR3 covers 13 residues. V gave up 6 bases and J gave up 8 bases; unmatched junction bases: 5. The CDR3 is CASSFRTSDEQFF. The CDR3 DNA follows: TGTGCCAGCAGTTTCCGGACTAGCGATGAGCAGTTCTTC. The entire variable domain, with the rest obtained from reference TRBV7-3 and TRBJ2-1, is as follows: GAGVSQTPSNKVTEKGKYVELRCDPISGHTALYWYRQSLGQGPEFLIYFQGTGAADDSGLPNDRFFAVRPEGSVSTLKIQRTERGDSAVYLCASSFRTSDEQFFGPGTRLTVL.

The sample holds a few counts of this clone. This chain connects TRBV15 to TRBJ2-2, with 10 bases lining up with TRBD1. The V gene's germline CDR1 is LNHNV and CDR2 YYDKDF (reference sequence). The J segment lost 6 bases and the V segment lost 4 bases, leaving 5 bases of the junction unmatched. This CDR3 spans 15 amino acids. The CDR3, as DNA: TGTGCCACCAGCATGGACAGGGGGGTTGCCGGGGAGCTGTTTTTT. Residues: CATSMDRGVAGELFF.

This chain joins TRBV5-5 and TRBJ2-7; tentatively, D is TRBD1 (6 bases). V was clipped by 5 bases and J by 0 bases, with 12 bases between them. The CDR3 length is 14 residues. From germline, CDR1 is SGHKS and CDR2 YYEKEE (reference sequence). The DNA of the CDR3 is TGTGCCAGCAGGTGGACAGAGAGCTCCTACGAGCAGTACTTC. It yields the protein CASRWTESSYEQYF.

The rearrangement links TRBV27 to TRBJ1-2, with TRBD1 as a possible D gene (5 bases). The CDR3 covers 13 residues. CDR1 is MNHEY and CDR2 is SMNVEV in the germline V gene (reference sequence). V lost 2 bases and J lost 4, with 8 bases in between. The CDR3 coding sequence is TGTGCCAGCAGTTTACAGGGATCCTATGGCTACACCTTC. Translated, it gives CASSLQGSYGYTF.

This clone was seen more than once but under ten times. The CDR3 sequence: CASSVWGTADTQYF. CDR3 nucleotide sequence: TGTGCCAGCAGCGTATGGGGGACAGCAGATACGCAGTATTTT. This chain connects TRBV9 to TRBJ2-3; 7 bases match TRBD1. The CDR3 sequence is 14 residues long. The germline V gene encodes CDR1 SGDLS and CDR2 YYNGEE. The junction had 3 bases not matched to a gene; V was cut back by 1 base and J by 4 bases.

Details on this clone: A far larger clone is off by one base, so a read error is likely. The sample contains more than one DNA sequence encoding this CDR3. This chain connects TRBV5-8 to TRBJ2-1; 8 positions match TRBD1. Losses at the gene ends were 4 bases for V and 2 bases for J; bases not matched to a gene: 5. CDR1 is SGHTS, CDR2 YDEGEE, per germline. This CDR3 contains 15 residues. In DNA form, the CDR3 reads TGTGCCAGCAGCCCCTCGGGACAGGCCTACAATGAGCAGTTCTTC. It codes for CASSPSGQAYNEQFF.

There are a few counts of this clone. The rearrangement links TRBV19 to TRBJ2-1; 11 nucleotides match TRBD2. J gave up 4 bases and V 5 bases, and 13 bases lay outside the gene matches. CDR1 is LNHDA and CDR2 is SQIVND in the germline V gene (reference sequence). This CDR3 spans 18 amino acids. CDR3 in amino acids: CASSDPDRGLAVYNEQFF. CDR3 DNA: TGTGCCAGTAGTGACCCAGACAGGGGACTAGCGGTTTACAATGAGCAGTTCTTC. The entire variable domain, with the rest obtained from reference TRBV19 and TRBJ2-1, is as follows: DGGITQSPKYLFRKEGQNVTLSCEQNLNHDAMYWYRQDPGQGLRLIYYSQIVNDFQKGDIAEGYSVSREKKESFPLTVTSAQKNPTAFYLCASSDPDRGLAVYNEQFFGPGTRLTVL.

This clone was picked up a small number of times. The chain couples TRBV27 to TRBJ2-7; D remains ambiguous. This CDR3 comprises 16 residues. The germline V gene encodes CDR1 MNHEY and CDR2 SMNVEV (reference sequence). V lost 4 bases, J lost 6 bases, and 22 bases lay in between. The DNA of the CDR3 is TGTGCCAGCAGTTCCCTAGGTAGGCCTAGACCCGGCGAGCAGTACTTC. Amino acids: CASSSLGRPRPGEQYF.

The rearrangement joins TRBV11-2 to TRBJ2-1, with TRBD1 identical over 11 bases. Unmatched junction bases numbered 4, after V lost 2 bases and J lost 10 bases. Germline assignment: CDR1 SGHAT and CDR2 FQNNGV. The CDR3 spans 14 residues. This chain's CDR3 is CASSLSGTGGEQFF. The DNA of the CDR3 is TGTGCCAGCAGCTTATCCGGGACAGGGGGAGAGCAGTTCTTC.

The V call is TRBV27, the J call TRBJ2-7, with 9 bases matching TRBD1. V was clipped by 8 bases and J by 2 bases; unmatched bases: 7. Looked up from germline, CDR1 is MNHEY and CDR2 is SMNVEV (reference sequence). The CDR3 is 14 residues long. The CDR3 coding sequence is TGTGCCAGCCGCTTGGGACAGGGCGCCTACGAGCAGTACTTC. This encodes CASRLGQGAYEQYF.

The chain employs TRBV10-3 and TRBJ2-3; 7 positions agree with TRBD1. The length of the CDR3 is 17 residues. The germline V gene encodes CDR1 ENHRY and CDR2 SYGVKD. V gave up 6 bases and J gave up 2 bases; unmatched junction bases: 14. The CDR3, as DNA: TGTGCCATCAGAGAAAACCGGGACAGCTTATACACAGATACGCAGTATTTT. Its protein product is CAIRENRDSLYTDTQYF.

The chain recombines TRBV10-3 with TRBJ2-7; maybe TRBD1 (5 bases). This CDR3 comprises 14 residues. CDR1 and CDR2 (germline): ENHRY, SYGVKD. Deletions cut 4 bases from V and 2 bases from J, with 12 bases between. The CDR3 region has the DNA TGTGCCATCAGTGGTGACAGTGTAGCCTACGAGCAGTACTTC. Protein product: CAISGDSVAYEQYF.

This clone appeared a few times. V usage is TRBV7-9 and J usage is TRBJ2-1; TRBD2 agrees at 10 bases. The V gene end was trimmed by 3 bases and the J gene end by 2 bases; junction bases not matched to a gene: 1. CDR3 length equals 15 residues. From germline, CDR1 is SEHNR and CDR2 FQNEAQ (reference sequence). This chain's CDR3 is CASSLLAGAYNEQFF. CDR3 sequence (DNA): TGTGCCAGCAGCTTGCTAGCGGGGGCCTACAATGAGCAGTTCTTC.

The table lists this clone with a count of one. The rearrangement uses TRBV4-3 and TRBJ1-2, with TRBD1 identical over 10 bases. V gave up 2 bases and J gave up 6 bases; unmatched junction bases: 6. The germline V gene has CDR1 LGHNA and CDR2 YSLEER. The CDR3 is 15 residues long. The CDR3 sequence: CASSQPDRGLDGYTF. CDR3 bases: TGCGCCAGCAGCCAACCTGACAGGGGGCTGGATGGCTACACCTTC.

J is TRBJ2-1 and V is TRBV5-1; TRBD2 is a possible D gene (5 bases). The germline V gene has CDR1 SGHRS and CDR2 YFSETQ. CDR3 length: 12 amino acids. V gave up 4 bases and J gave up 3 bases, with 5 bases separating them. The CDR3 DNA reads as TGCGCCAGCAGCCGGGACTACAATGAGCAGTTCTTC. Translated, it gives CASSRDYNEQFF.

This clone was seen a handful of times. The gene calls are TRBV25-1 and TRBJ2-2; D is possibly TRBD1 (6 bases). Germline loops: CDR1 MGHDK, CDR2 SYGVNS. Trimming took 11 bases from V and 3 from J, leaving 10 bases between them. The CDR3 covers 12 residues. CDR3 region: CAGQGYTGELFF. The DNA of the CDR3 is TGTGCCGGTCAGGGGTACACCGGGGAGCTGTTTTTT. The full variable domain, its missing parts supplied by reference TRBV25-1 and TRBJ2-2, is EADIYQTPRYLVIGTGKKITLECSQTMGHDKMYWYQQDPGMELHLIHYSYGVNSTEKGDLSSESTVSRIRTEHFPLTLESARPSHTSQYLCAGQGYTGELFFGEGSRLTVL.

The J gene is TRBJ1-4, the V gene TRBV29-1; tentative D call: TRBD1 (5 bases). The CDR3 has 13 amino acids. V shed 5 bases and J shed 7 bases, with 14 bases lying between them. CDR1 is SQVTM and CDR2 is ANQGSEA in the germline V gene. CDR3 region: CSVSSLGGEKLFF. The CDR3 nucleotides read TGCAGCGTTTCGAGCTTGGGGGGTGAAAAACTGTTTTTT.

The genes are TRBV6-5 and TRBJ2-5, with 7 positions matching TRBD2. V lost 8 bases, J lost 2 bases, and 8 bases stayed unmatched. The CDR3 extends over 14 amino acids. CDR1 is MNHEY, CDR2 SVGAGI, per germline. DNA of the CDR3: TGTGCCAGCGGTAGAAGCGGGATGCAAGAGACCCAGTACTTC. It translates to CASGRSGMQETQYF.

A note on this clone: The CDR3 does not close with the conserved phenylalanine or tryptophan, likely indicating a read error. This chain uses TRBV28 with TRBJ1-3, with TRBD1 matching over 8 bases. CDR1 and CDR2 (germline): MDHEN, SYDVKM. The V segment lost 5 bases and the J segment 2 bases; nucleotides outside the gene matches: 5. This CDR3 has 15 residues. The CDR3 coding sequence is TGTGCCAGCAGTCCGGACAGGGACGCTGGAAACACCATATATCTT. Protein: CASSPDRDAGNTIYL.

This chain links TRBV14 with TRBJ1-2; 12 positions agree with TRBD1. The germline V gene has CDR1 SGHDN and CDR2 FVKESK. With V trimmed by 3 bases and J by 5 bases, 16 bases remained unmatched. There are 19 residues in the CDR3. In nucleotides, the CDR3 is TGTGCCAGCAGCCAGACACACCGGGACAGGGGGCTCTTCAATTATGGCTACACCTTC. This translates into CASSQTHRDRGLFNYGYTF.

The rearrangement uses TRBV5-6 and TRBJ1-2; 8 nucleotides line up with TRBD1. This CDR3 contains 16 residues. Per germline, CDR1 SGHDT and CDR2 YYEEEE. The junction had 7 bases not matched to a gene; V was cut back by 2 bases and J by 1 base. The CDR3 region has the DNA TGTGCCAGCAGCTTCTACCCGACAGGGGTTAACTATGGCTACACCTTC. It specifies CASSFYPTGVNYGYTF.

This clone is a singleton in its sample. The chain couples TRBV2 to TRBJ2-2, with 8 bases fitting TRBD1. The germline CDR1 and CDR2 sequences are SNHLY and FYNNEI. The CDR3 extends over 15 amino acids. Trimming removed 7 bases from V and 4 bases from J; junction bases left unmatched: 8. In DNA form, the CDR3 reads TGTGCCAGCACCCAGGGGGCTTCGCCCACCGGGGAGCTGTTTTTT. As protein: CASTQGASPTGELFF.

The chain links TRBV11-1 to TRBJ2-7, with D possibly being TRBD1 (6 bases). V lost 7 bases to trimming and J lost 7 bases, with 14 bases between them. The CDR3 is 12 residues long. Germline values: CDR1 SGHAT, CDR2 FQDESV (reference sequence). The CDR3 DNA reads as TGTGCCAGCACCACGCCAGGGGCAGAGCAGTACTTC. Amino acids: CASTTPGAEQYF.

This sequence joins TRBV6-5 and TRBJ1-6, with unresolved D. The CDR3 spans 15 residues. Trimming removed 4 bases from V and 1 base from J, with 8 bases in between. The germline gives CDR1 MNHEY, CDR2 SVGAGI. The CDR3 nucleotides read TGTGCCAGCAGTTCGTTCAGGTCCTATAATTCACCCCTCCACTTT. Translating gives CASSSFRSYNSPLHF.

This sequence joins TRBV7-2 and TRBJ2-1; 10 bases line up with TRBD1. This CDR3 has 15 residues. Trimming cost V 3 bases and J 6 bases; bases outside gene matches: 5. Germline-derived CDR1 and CDR2 are SGHTA and FQGNSA. DNA for the CDR3: TGTGCCAGCAGCTTCGACAGGGGGCCTGGCAATGAGCAGTTCTTC. Its translation: CASSFDRGPGNEQFF.

The chain joins TRBV10-3 to TRBJ1-2; TRBD1 agrees at 9 bases. The CDR3 runs to 15 residues. Germline CDR1 and CDR2: ENHRY and SYGVKD. The trim removed 4 bases at V and 2 bases at J, leaving 5 bases unmatched. The CDR3 region has the DNA TGTGCCATCAGTGGTGGGACAGGGATCAACTATGGCTACACCTTC. Its protein is CAISGGTGINYGYTF.

The J gene is TRBJ1-2, the V gene TRBV6-4, with 7 bases lining up with TRBD1. Trimming took 6 bases from V and 0 from J; bases not matched to a gene: 7. This CDR3 region has 15 residues. Germline V gene sequence: CDR1 MRHNA, CDR2 SNTAGT. This CDR3 reads CASRLATGPNYGYTF. CDR3 in DNA: TGTGCCAGCAGGCTTGCGACAGGGCCTAACTATGGCTACACCTTC.